These 17 T cell receptor beta chains came from one sample sequenced in a study of T cells in localized non-small cell lung cancer. Only in-frame clones appear in the TCRdb table, and some are missing; sequencing was by immunoSEQ multiplex PCR. The data contain approximately 33,000 clones, around 90% of them singletons. Sample: peripheral blood, taken before any cancer treatment. Source of these receptors: a female donor older than 55 with stage I lung adenocarcinoma.

CDR3 region: CASSLTGGANEQFF. The CDR3 DNA sequence: TGTGCCAGCAGCTTAACCGGGGGGGCAAATGAGCAGTTCTTC. V usage is TRBV7-3 and J usage is TRBJ2-1; 8 bases line up with TRBD2. CDR1 and CDR2 (germline): SGHTA, FQGTGA. The V and J ends lost 0 bases and 7 bases, in that order; junction bases with no gene match: 2. The CDR3 is 14 amino acids.

The V gene is TRBV28, the J gene TRBJ2-7, with a possible D match to TRBD2 (6 bases). CDR3 length: 12 amino acids. V was shortened by 3 bases and J by 6 bases, with 9 bases between the two germline ends. CDR1 and CDR2 (germline): MDHEN, SYDVKM. CDR3 in DNA: TGTGCCAGCAGTTTTGGGGGAGGCGAGCAGTACGTC. This sequence encodes CASSFGGGEQYV.

The chain uses TRBV9 and TRBJ1-1; D gene ambiguous. V was pared by 4 bases and J by 2 bases, with 15 bases between. The germline gives CDR1 SGDLS, CDR2 YYNGEE. The CDR3 extends over 15 amino acids. Here the CDR3 DNA reads TGTGCCAGCAGCCTTCCCCTGGGAGGAAACACTGAAGCTTTCTTT. It yields the protein CASSLPLGGNTEAFF.

This rearrangement joins TRBV15 to TRBJ2-5, with TRBD1 matching 9 bases. Trimming at V came to 3 bases and at J to 5 bases, leaving 4 bases not matched to a gene. The CDR3 has 14 residues. Germline V CDR1 and CDR2: LNHNV, YYDKDF (reference sequence). The CDR3 protein is CATSRDRGRETQYF. As DNA, the CDR3 is TGTGCCACCAGCAGGGACAGGGGTAGGGAGACCCAGTACTTC. The variable domain in full, completed from reference TRBV15 and TRBJ2-5, reads DAMVIQNPRYQVTQFGKPVTLSCSQTLNHNVMYWYQQKSSQAPKLLFHYYDKDFNNEADTPDNFQSRRPNTSFCFLDIRSPGLGDTAMYLCATSRDRGRETQYFGPGTRLLVL.

The gene calls are TRBV6-5 and TRBJ1-2; 9 nucleotides agree with TRBD1. The ends lost 7 bases at V and 6 bases at J; junction bases unmatched: 6. This CDR3 has 13 amino acids. Per germline, CDR1 MNHEY and CDR2 SVGAGI. CDR3 sequence reads: CASKRGQGDGYTF. The CDR3 DNA reads as TGTGCCAGCAAAAGGGGACAGGGTGATGGCTACACCTTC.

The CDR3 region has the DNA TGTGCCAGTAGTATATATGGAACTAGCAATCAGCCCCAGCATTTT. This gives the protein CASSIYGTSNQPQHF. The chain has TRBV19 and TRBJ1-5; no reliable D call. The CDR3 is 15 amino acids. The germline gives CDR1 LNHDA, CDR2 SQIVND (reference sequence). The V gene lost 2 bases and the J gene lost 0 bases, with 8 bases spanning the gap.

This chain uses TRBV2 with TRBJ1-5, with D perhaps TRBD1 (6 bases). The CDR3 runs 15 residues. Trimming cost V 7 bases and J 0 bases, with 13 bases left between them. The germline V gene encodes CDR1 SNHLY and CDR2 FYNNEI. This CDR3 reads CASNQGGNSNQPQHF. The CDR3 DNA is TGTGCCAGCAATCAAGGGGGGAATAGCAATCAGCCCCAGCATTTT.

This sequence joins TRBV5-4 and TRBJ2-3; tentatively, D is TRBD2 (6 bases). This CDR3 has 15 amino acids. Germline CDR1 reads SGHNT; CDR2 reads YYREEE (reference sequence). Trimming took 4 bases from V and 2 from J, leaving 14 bases between them. The CDR3 DNA reads as TGTGCCAGCAGCACTAGCCTCCGAAACACAGATACGCAGTATTTT. It specifies CASSTSLRNTDTQYF.

This clone was seen a single time. The J gene is TRBJ1-1, the V gene TRBV18; 7 nucleotides agree with TRBD1. The CDR3 has 15 amino acids. Germline loops: CDR1 KGHSH, CDR2 LQKENI. The ends lost 6 bases at V and 0 bases at J; junction bases unmatched: 7. The CDR3 region has the DNA TGTGCCAGCTCGACGACAGGGCCGTTGAACACTGAAGCTTTCTTT. Translation: CASSTTGPLNTEAFF.

The chain carries TRBV7-9 and TRBJ1-1; no reliable D call. Per germline, CDR1 SEHNR and CDR2 FQNEAQ (reference sequence). The CDR3 is 15 amino acids. Trimming stripped 0 bases from V and 2 bases from J, with 10 bases between. CDR3 coding DNA: TGTGCCAGCAGCTTAGCGCTGACACCCAACACTGAAGCTTTCTTT. This sequence encodes CASSLALTPNTEAFF. The full variable domain, in which reference TRBV7-9 and TRBJ1-1 provide the parts outside the CDR3, is DTGVSQNPRHKITKRGQNVTFRCDPISEHNRLYWYRQTLGQGPEFLTYFQNEAQLEKSRLLSDRFSAERPKGSFSTLEIQRTEQGDSAMYLCASSLALTPNTEAFFGQGTRLTVV.

The CDR3 coding sequence is TGTGCCAGCAGCCATCGGGCAGCTAAAGAACAAGAGACCCAGTACTTC. Translated, it gives CASSHRAAKEQETQYF. V usage is TRBV11-1 and J usage is TRBJ2-5; no definite D call. Germline assignment: CDR1 SGHAT and CDR2 FQDESV (reference sequence). CDR3 length equals 16 residues. Trimming removed 5 bases at V and 2 bases at J, with 18 bases between. Looking up the rest from reference TRBV11-1 and TRBJ2-5 gives the full variable domain: EAEVAQSPRYKITEKSQAVAFWCDPISGHATLYWYRQILGQGPELLVQFQDESVVDDSQLPKDRFSAERLKGVDSTLKIQPAELGDSAMYLCASSHRAAKEQETQYFGPGTRLLVL.

The chain recombines TRBV11-3 with TRBJ2-7; 12 positions agree with TRBD1. Germline assignment: CDR1 SGHNT and CDR2 YENEEA. The CDR3 sequence is 15 residues long. With 5 bases clipped from V and 7 bases from J, the junction kept 9 bases outside the gene matches. CDR3 sequence: CASSVSGQGAGEQYF. The CDR3 DNA is TGTGCCAGCAGCGTCTCGGGACAGGGGGCGGGAGAGCAGTACTTC.

The chain couples TRBV11-2 to TRBJ1-3; 7 nucleotides agree with TRBD1. In germline, CDR1 is SGHAT, CDR2 FQNNGV. This CDR3 is built from 15 residues. Unmatched junction bases numbered 6, after V lost 5 bases and J lost 2 bases. CDR3 amino acids: CASSLTGAAGNTIYF. The CDR3 nucleotides read TGTGCCAGCAGCCTCACAGGGGCAGCTGGAAACACCATATATTTT. Supplemented by reference TRBV11-2 and TRBJ1-3, the full variable domain reads EAGVAQSPRYKIIEKRQSVAFWCNPISGHATLYWYQQILGQGPKLLIQFQNNGVVDDSQLPKDRFSAERLKGVDSTLKIQPAKLEDSAVYLCASSLTGAAGNTIYFGEGSWLTVV.

CDR3 sequence (DNA): TGTGCCAGCAGCTTGGCTGGCTTTAACACTGAAGCTTTCTTT. It encodes CASSLAGFNTEAFF. The rearrangement uses TRBV5-4 and TRBJ1-1; D remains unclear. CDR1 is SGHNT, CDR2 YYREEE, per germline (reference sequence). Trimming took 0 bases from V and 2 from J, leaving 8 bases between them. CDR3 size: 14 residues.

The rearrangement uses TRBV6-5 and TRBJ1-2; perhaps TRBD1 as D (5 bases). The CDR3 spans 13 residues. Germline V gene sequence: CDR1 MNHEY, CDR2 SVGAGI. Trimming shortened V by 2 bases and J by 4 bases, and 8 bases separated the two germline ends. This chain's CDR3 is CASSYGTRYGYTF. CDR3 coding DNA: TGTGCCAGCAGTTACGGGACCCGCTATGGCTACACCTTC.

This rearrangement joins TRBV28 to TRBJ2-7, with D unresolved. Trimming removed 6 bases from V and 0 bases from J, with 15 bases in between. Germline-derived CDR1 and CDR2 are MDHEN and SYDVKM. The CDR3 has 15 residues. CDR3 in DNA: TGTGCCAGCAGCCCCCTCGGCCTCACCTCCTACGAGCAGTACGTC. Protein product: CASSPLGLTSYEQYV.

This rearrangement joins TRBV28 to TRBJ1-4, with D hard to call. From germline, CDR1 is MDHEN and CDR2 SYDVKM. This CDR3 is 15 amino acids long. Deletions cut 2 bases from V and 0 bases from J, with 7 bases between. CDR3 DNA: TGTGCCAGCAGTTTAGTAAGTGCAACTAATGAAAAACTGTTTTTT. Translation: CASSLVSATNEKLFF.